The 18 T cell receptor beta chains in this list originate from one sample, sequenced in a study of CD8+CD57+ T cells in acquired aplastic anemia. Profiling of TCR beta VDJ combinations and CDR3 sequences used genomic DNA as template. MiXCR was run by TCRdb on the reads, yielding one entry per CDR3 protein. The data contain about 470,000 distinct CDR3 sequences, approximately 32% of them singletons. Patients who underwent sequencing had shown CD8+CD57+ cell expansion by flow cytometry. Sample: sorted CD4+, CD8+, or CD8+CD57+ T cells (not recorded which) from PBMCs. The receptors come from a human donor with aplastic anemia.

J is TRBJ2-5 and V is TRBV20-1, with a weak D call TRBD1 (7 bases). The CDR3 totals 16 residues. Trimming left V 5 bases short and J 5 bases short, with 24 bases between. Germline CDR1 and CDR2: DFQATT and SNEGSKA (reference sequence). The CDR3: CSAGLTAGRRGETQYF. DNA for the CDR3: TGCAGTGCTGGCTTAACCGCGGGACGCAGGGGGGAGACCCAGTACTTC.

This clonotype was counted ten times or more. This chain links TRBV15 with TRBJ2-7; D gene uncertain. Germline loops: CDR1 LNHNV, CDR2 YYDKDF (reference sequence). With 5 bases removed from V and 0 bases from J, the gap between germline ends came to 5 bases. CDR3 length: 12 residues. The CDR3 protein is CATSLYSYEQYF. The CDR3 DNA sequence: TGTGCCACCAGCTTGTACTCCTACGAGCAGTACTTC.

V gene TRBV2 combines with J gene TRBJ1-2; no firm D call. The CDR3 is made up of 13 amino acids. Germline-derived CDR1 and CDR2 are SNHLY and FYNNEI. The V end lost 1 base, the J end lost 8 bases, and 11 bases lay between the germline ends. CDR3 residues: CASSEGNEGGYTF. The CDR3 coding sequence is TGTGCCAGCAGTGAAGGGAACGAGGGAGGCTACACCTTC.

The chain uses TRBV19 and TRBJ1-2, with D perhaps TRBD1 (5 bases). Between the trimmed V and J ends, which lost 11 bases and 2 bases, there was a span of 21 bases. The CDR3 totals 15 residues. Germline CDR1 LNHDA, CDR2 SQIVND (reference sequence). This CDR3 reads CAWRNPGRTNYGYTF. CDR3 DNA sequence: TGTGCCTGGAGGAACCCGGGACGGACCAACTATGGCTACACCTTC.

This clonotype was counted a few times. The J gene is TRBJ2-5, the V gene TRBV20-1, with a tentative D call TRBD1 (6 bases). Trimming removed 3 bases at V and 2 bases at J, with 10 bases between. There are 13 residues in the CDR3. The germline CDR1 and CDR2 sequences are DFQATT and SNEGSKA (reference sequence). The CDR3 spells CSASTTGQETQYF. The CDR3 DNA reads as TGCAGTGCTAGTACGACAGGTCAAGAGACCCAGTACTTC.

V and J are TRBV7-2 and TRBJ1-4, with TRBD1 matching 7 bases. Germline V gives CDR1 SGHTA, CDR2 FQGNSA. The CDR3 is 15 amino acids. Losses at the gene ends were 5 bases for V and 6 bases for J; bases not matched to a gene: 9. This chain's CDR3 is CASSEKRDSHEKLFF. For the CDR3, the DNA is TGTGCCAGCAGCGAAAAGAGGGACAGCCATGAAAAACTGTTTTTT.

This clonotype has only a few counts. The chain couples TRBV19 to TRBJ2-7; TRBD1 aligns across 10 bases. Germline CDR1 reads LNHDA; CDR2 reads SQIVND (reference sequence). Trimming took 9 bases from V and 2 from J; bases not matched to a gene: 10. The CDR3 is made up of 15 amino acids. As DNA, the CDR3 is TGTGCCAGCTCACCGGGGACAGGGGAAGCCTACGAGCAGTACTTC. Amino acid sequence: CASSPGTGEAYEQYF.

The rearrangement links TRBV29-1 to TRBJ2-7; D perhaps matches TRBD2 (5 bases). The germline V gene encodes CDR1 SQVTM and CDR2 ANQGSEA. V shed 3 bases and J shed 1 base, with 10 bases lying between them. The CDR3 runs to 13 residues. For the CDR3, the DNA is TGCAGCGTTGACTCGGGGATGTCCTACGAGCAGTACTTC. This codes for CSVDSGMSYEQYF.

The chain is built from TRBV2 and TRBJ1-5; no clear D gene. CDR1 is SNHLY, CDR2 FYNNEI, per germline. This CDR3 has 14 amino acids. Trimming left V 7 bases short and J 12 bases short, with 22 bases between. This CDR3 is CASISEERRTSQHF. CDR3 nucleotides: TGTGCCAGCATAAGCGAGGAGAGACGTACTAGCCAGCATTTT.

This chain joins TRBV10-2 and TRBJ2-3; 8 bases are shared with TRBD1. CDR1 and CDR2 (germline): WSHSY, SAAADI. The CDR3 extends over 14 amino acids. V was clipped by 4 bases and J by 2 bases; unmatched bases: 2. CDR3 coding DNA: TGCGCCAGCAGTGTGGACAGGGCCACAGATACGCAGTATTTT. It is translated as CASSVDRATDTQYF.

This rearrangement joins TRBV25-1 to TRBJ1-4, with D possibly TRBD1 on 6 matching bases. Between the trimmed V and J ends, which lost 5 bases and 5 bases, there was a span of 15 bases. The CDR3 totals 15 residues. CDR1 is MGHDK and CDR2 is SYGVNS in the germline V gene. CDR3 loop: CASSLSGQGNEKLFF. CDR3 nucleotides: TGTGCCAGCAGTTTAAGTGGGCAGGGGAATGAAAAACTGTTTTTT.

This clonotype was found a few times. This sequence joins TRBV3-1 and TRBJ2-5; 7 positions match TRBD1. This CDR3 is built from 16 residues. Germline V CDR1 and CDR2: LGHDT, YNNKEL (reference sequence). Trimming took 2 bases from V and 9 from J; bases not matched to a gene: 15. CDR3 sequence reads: CASSQIVPGQPRAQYF. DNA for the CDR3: TGTGCCAGCAGCCAAATTGTACCGGGACAGCCGAGGGCCCAGTACTTC.

CDR3 sequence reads: CAWSGQDWDSPLHF. CDR3 nucleotides: TGTGCCTGGAGTGGTCAGGACTGGGATTCACCCCTCCACTTT. The rearrangement links TRBV30 to TRBJ1-6; D gene unclear. The V end lost 1 base, the J end lost 8 bases, and 12 bases lay between the germline ends. The CDR3 length is 14 residues. The germline V gene has CDR1 GTSNPN and CDR2 SVGIG (reference sequence).

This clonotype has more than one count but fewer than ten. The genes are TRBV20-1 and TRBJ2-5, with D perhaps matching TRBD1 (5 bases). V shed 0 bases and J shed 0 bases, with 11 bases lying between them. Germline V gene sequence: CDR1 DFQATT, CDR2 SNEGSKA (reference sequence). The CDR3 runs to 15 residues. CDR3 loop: CSAREPRGDQETQYF. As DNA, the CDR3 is TGCAGTGCTAGAGAGCCTAGGGGCGACCAAGAGACCCAGTACTTC.

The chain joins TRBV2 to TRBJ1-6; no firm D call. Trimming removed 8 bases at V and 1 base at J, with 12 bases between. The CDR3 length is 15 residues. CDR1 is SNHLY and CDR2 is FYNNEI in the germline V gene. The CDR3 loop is CASGLGGSYNSPLHF. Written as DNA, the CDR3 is TGTGCCAGCGGACTGGGCGGTTCCTATAATTCACCCCTCCACTTT.

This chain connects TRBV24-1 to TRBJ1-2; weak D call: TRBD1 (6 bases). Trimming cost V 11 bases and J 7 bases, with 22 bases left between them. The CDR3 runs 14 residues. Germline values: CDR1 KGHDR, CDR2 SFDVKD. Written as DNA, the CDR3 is TGTGCCAGCAAGGCGGGGGGCGAAAAATTTGGCTACACCTTC. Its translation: CASKAGGEKFGYTF.

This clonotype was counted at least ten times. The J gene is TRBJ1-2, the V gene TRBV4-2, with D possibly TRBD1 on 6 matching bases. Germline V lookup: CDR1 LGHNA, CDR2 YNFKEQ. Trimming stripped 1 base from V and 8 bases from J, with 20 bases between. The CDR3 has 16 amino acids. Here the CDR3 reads CASSQASRQVQEGYTF. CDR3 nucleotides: TGTGCCAGCAGCCAAGCCAGCCGACAGGTTCAGGAGGGCTACACCTTC.

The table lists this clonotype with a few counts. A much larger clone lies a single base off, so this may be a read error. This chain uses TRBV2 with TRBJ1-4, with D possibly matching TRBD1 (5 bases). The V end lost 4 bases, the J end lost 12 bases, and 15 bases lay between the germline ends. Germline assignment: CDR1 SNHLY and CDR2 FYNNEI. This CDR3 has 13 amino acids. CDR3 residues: CASSGRAASELFF. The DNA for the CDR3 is TGTGCCAGCAGTGGCAGGGCCGCCTCGGAACTGTTTTTT.